This TCR beta chain was sequenced in a study of Graves' ophthalmopathy and Graves' hyperthyroidism. Study-level findings and limits: Ophthalmopathy progression prediction by the model yielded a sensitivity of about 71% and a specificity of 72.22%. A roughly 81% specificity and 87.88% sensitivity were achieved by a 13-signature model that separated ophthalmopathy from stable hyperthyroidism.

Points on this clonotype: The antigen remains undetermined.

The CDR3 consists of 12 residues. Trimming removed 5 bases at V and 1 base at J, with 8 bases between. Germline assignment: CDR1 GTSNPN and CDR2 SVGIG (reference sequence). RNA transcripts provided the template for amplifying TCR beta CDR3 regions. Second-round multiplex PCR came after a first-round RT-PCR that employed HTBI primers. TCRdb re-called the multiplex PCR reads through MiXCR, storing one row per CDR3 protein. The sample holds 600,000 to 700,000 distinct CDR3 sequences, over 40% seen once. The PBMC fraction was derived from around 9.4 ml of fresh peripheral blood. The sequencing sample was made of peripheral blood. This chain uses TRBV30 with TRBJ1-2; weak D call: TRBD1 (6 bases). This TCR came from an adult man with Graves' ophthalmopathy. The CDR3, as DNA: TGTGCCTGGGGGGACATTAACTATGGCTACACCTTC. Its translation: CAWGDINYGYTF.